Following are 5 T cell receptor beta chains from one sample sequenced in a study of HIV-infected patients and healthy controls. The repertoire came from unfractionated whole blood and reflected all unsorted peripheral T cells. Reverse transcription used around 500 ng RNA and constant-region primers for alpha and beta. Using multiplexing indices, alpha and beta chain libraries were generated apart by chain-specific third strand synthesis. TCRdb re-analysed the 5' RACE reads in MiXCR, keeping a single row per CDR3 protein. The sample lists over 15,000 distinct CDR3 sequences, roughly 9.1% occurring once. Sequencing was done on a sample of blood. Receptors originate from an adult in good health.

On this clonotype itself: This clone may be a read error of a much larger clone one base away. The CDR3 region is CASSSGDNTNNSPLHF. CDR3 nucleotide sequence: TGTGCCAGCAGCTCGGGGGATAATACGAATAATTCACCCCTCCACTTT. This rearrangement joins TRBV4-2 to TRBJ1-6, with a possible D match to TRBD1 (5 bases). V was cut by 5 bases and J by 5 bases, with 16 bases left in between. This CDR3 has 16 residues. CDR1 LGHNA and CDR2 YNFKEQ come from the germline V gene.

This clonotype occurred many times. The rearrangement links TRBV7-9 to TRBJ2-1; 7 bases align to TRBD2. Germline CDR1 is SEHNR and CDR2 is FQNEAQ (reference sequence). V was clipped by 11 bases and J by 2 bases; unmatched bases: 9. This CDR3 spans 14 amino acids. The CDR3 sequence: CASRPAGPYNEQFF. The DNA for the CDR3 is TGTGCCTCCAGGCCAGCGGGACCCTACAATGAGCAGTTCTTC.

The chain is built from TRBV4-1 and TRBJ2-5, with 9 nucleotides matching TRBD2. The V gene's germline CDR1 is MGHRA and CDR2 YSYEKL. Trimming cost V 0 bases and J 5 bases; bases outside gene matches: 16. This CDR3 contains 19 residues. Written as DNA, the CDR3 is TGCGCCAGCAGCCAAGATTTCGGTAGCGGGAGCCACGCCGGGGAGACCCAGTACTTC. It is translated as CASSQDFGSGSHAGETQYF.

The CDR3 DNA follows: TGTGCCAGCAAATGGGCGGGAGCGAGCAATCAGCCCCAGCATTTT. Its translation is CASKWAGASNQPQHF. The rearrangement links TRBV27 to TRBJ1-5; D ambiguous. The germline CDR1 and CDR2 sequences are MNHEY and SMNVEV (reference sequence). The V and J ends lost 7 bases and 1 base respectively, with 14 bases between them. The CDR3 is 15 residues long.

Ten or more counts support this clonotype. The chain employs TRBV27 and TRBJ2-3; tentatively, D is TRBD2 (7 bases). CDR3 length: 15 amino acids. The V end lost 3 bases, the J end lost 3 bases, and 13 bases lay between the germline ends. Germline V gives CDR1 MNHEY, CDR2 SMNVEV (reference sequence). In DNA form, the CDR3 reads TGTGCCAGCAGTTTTCGCAGGGGACTAACAGATACGCAGTATTTT. This sequence encodes CASSFRRGLTDTQYF.